The present T cell receptor beta chain was sequenced within a study of cytotoxic CD8 clonotypes in ibrutinib-treated CLL. The CDR3 is made up of 16 amino acids. Trimming took off 4 bases at V and 0 bases at J, with 10 bases between the two ends. Germline assignment: CDR1 MNHNS and CDR2 SASEGT. TCRdb's table, derived via immunoSEQ multiplex PCR, lists solely in-frame clones and lacks some. The sample lists 110,000 to 150,000 clones, around 93% occurring once. Note on this clone: Its cognate antigen is unknown.

Findings and caveats of the study: Patients showed higher baseline clonality than age-matched healthy donors, and it tracked circulating CD8+ T-cell counts. Shared public clonotypes were rare, and on treatment they either got smaller or stayed the same.

Here the sequenced sample was PBMCs, taken after 12 months of ibrutinib treatment. The TCR originated in a human donor with chronic lymphocytic leukemia. This chain connects TRBV6-1 to TRBJ2-6; D perhaps matches TRBD1 (5 bases). This chain's CDR3 is CASSVEQASGANVLTF. CDR3 coding DNA: TGTGCCAGCAGTGTAGAACAGGCCTCTGGGGCCAACGTCCTGACTTTC.